The 18 T cell receptor beta chains presented below share a single source sample, sequenced in a study of shared clonotypes between healthy human individuals. Measured with immunoSEQ multiplex PCR; TCRdb has only the in-frame clones, and not every one. The sample holds 2 million to 3 million clones; 80% to 95% are singletons and the top ten take 0.36%. The specimen sequenced was naive CD4+ T cells from PBMCs. Subset of the sample: CD45RA+ positively selected. The source of these receptors is a young man in good health. Some clones in this sample may be carry-over from other donors' samples.

The chain recombines TRBV6-1 with TRBJ1-4; D is undetermined. Germline CDR1 is MNHNS and CDR2 is SASEGT. This CDR3 has 13 residues. Trimming took 3 bases from V and 4 from J, leaving 6 bases between them. CDR3 nucleotide sequence: TGTGCCAGCAGTGATGTCCGTAATGAAAAACTGTTTTTT. The encoded protein is CASSDVRNEKLFF.

The chain is built from TRBV19 and TRBJ2-1; no definite D call. Per germline, CDR1 LNHDA and CDR2 SQIVND (reference sequence). The CDR3 covers 15 residues. The V end was cut by 3 bases, the J end by 0 bases, with 9 bases between. CDR3 nucleotide sequence: TGTGCCAGTAGTATTAGCCCGAGCTCCTACAATGAGCAGTTCTTC. This codes for CASSISPSSYNEQFF. The whole variable domain, remainder taken from reference TRBV19 and TRBJ2-1, is DGGITQSPKYLFRKEGQNVTLSCEQNLNHDAMYWYRQDPGQGLRLIYYSQIVNDFQKGDIAEGYSVSREKKESFPLTVTSAQKNPTAFYLCASSISPSSYNEQFFGPGTRLTVL.

The rearrangement joins TRBV6-6 to TRBJ1-1; unclear D gene. V was shortened by 7 bases and J by 0 bases, with 15 bases between the two germline ends. This CDR3 has 15 residues. The germline CDR1 and CDR2 sequences are MNHNY and SVGAGI (reference sequence). The CDR3 sequence is CASTSGREMNTEAFF. CDR3 nucleotide sequence: TGTGCCAGCACCTCGGGCCGGGAAATGAACACTGAAGCTTTCTTT.

Remarks on this clone: The sample contains more than one DNA sequence encoding this CDR3. The chain recombines TRBV5-1 with TRBJ1-1; maybe TRBD1 (5 bases). The CDR3 totals 13 residues. Germline V gene lookup returns CDR1 SGHRS and CDR2 YFSETQ. Trimming took off 2 bases at V and 5 bases at J, with 10 bases between the two ends. The CDR3 loop is CASSFGGWTEAFF. CDR3 bases: TGCGCCAGCAGCTTCGGGGGTTGGACTGAAGCTTTCTTT.

This clone occurred a few times. This sample includes further DNA sequences coding for the same CDR3. V is TRBV28 and J is TRBJ1-5; D gene unclear. The V gene's germline CDR1 is MDHEN and CDR2 SYDVKM. The CDR3 covers 14 residues. V lost 6 bases and J 1 base, leaving 10 bases between the germline ends. CDR3 in DNA: TGTGCCAGCAGCCCCGGACGGAGCAATCAGCCCCAGCATTTT. Its translation: CASSPGRSNQPQHF.

The CDR3 is CASRWTGGSHEQFF. CDR3 coding DNA: TGTGCCAGCAGGTGGACAGGGGGAAGCCATGAGCAGTTCTTC. The chain links TRBV28 to TRBJ2-1; 10 bases agree with TRBD1. This CDR3 comprises 14 residues. Germline trimming cut 6 bases from V and 8 bases from J; bases unmatched to any gene: 7. Germline CDR1 MDHEN, CDR2 SYDVKM.

In regard to this clone: The same CDR3 arises from other DNA sequences in this sample as well. This chain links TRBV7-2 with TRBJ1-3; D uncertain. V was shortened by 1 base and J by 0 bases, with 7 bases between the two germline ends. The CDR3 totals 15 residues. CDR1 and CDR2 from the germline V gene are SGHTA and FQGNSA. The CDR3, as DNA: TGTGCCAGCAGCTTAGTAGGGTCCTCTGGAAACACCATATATTTT. Its translation: CASSLVGSSGNTIYF. Filled out from reference TRBV7-2 and TRBJ1-3, the complete variable domain reads GAGVSQSPSNKVTEKGKDVELRCDPISGHTALYWYRQSLGQGLEFLIYFQGNSAPDKSGLPSDRFSAERTGGSVSTLTIQRTQQEDSAVYLCASSLVGSSGNTIYFGEGSWLTVV.

V and J are TRBV28 and TRBJ1-2, with 9 bases lining up with TRBD1. This CDR3 is built from 13 residues. V dropped 5 bases and J dropped 6; count of bases not matched to a gene: 4. CDR1 MDHEN and CDR2 SYDVKM come from the germline V gene. CDR3 DNA: TGTGCCAGCAGTCAGAACAGGGGGCATGGCTACACCTTC. Translation gives CASSQNRGHGYTF.

V gene TRBV15 combines with J gene TRBJ2-7; tentatively, D is TRBD1 (5 bases). This CDR3 is 13 amino acids long. The germline V gene encodes CDR1 LNHNV and CDR2 YYDKDF (reference sequence). Trimming stripped 0 bases from V and 7 bases from J, with 10 bases between. This CDR3 is CATSRDRTQEQYF. The DNA of the CDR3 is TGTGCCACCAGCAGAGATCGGACACAAGAGCAGTACTTC.

The gene calls are TRBV5-1 and TRBJ2-3; the match to TRBD2 covers 16 bases. Germline V gene sequence: CDR1 SGHRS, CDR2 YFSETQ. CDR3 length: 19 amino acids. V shed 4 bases, J shed 4 bases, and the junction held 12 bases outside the gene matches. For the CDR3, the DNA is TGCGCCAGCAGCGTGGGACTAGCGGGAGGGGGTTGGAACCCAGATACGCAGTATTTT. It yields the protein CASSVGLAGGGWNPDTQYF.

About this clone itself: At the DNA level, this CDR3 is encoded by other sequences in the same sample as well. The chain joins TRBV29-1 to TRBJ1-1; the D is unclear. Trimming stripped 6 bases from V and 5 bases from J, with 10 bases between. Germline V lookup: CDR1 SQVTM, CDR2 ANQGSEA. This CDR3 has 11 residues. CDR3 residues: CSVKGGTEAFF. The DNA for the CDR3 is TGCAGCGTGAAAGGCGGGACTGAAGCTTTCTTT. Using reference TRBV29-1 and TRBJ1-1 for the parts outside the CDR3, the full variable domain is SAVISQKPSRDICQRGTSLTIQCQVDSQVTMMFWYRQQPGQSLTLIATANQGSEATYESGFVIDKFPISRPNLTFSTLTVSNMSPEDSSIYLCSVKGGTEAFFGQGTRLTVV.

The chain couples TRBV11-3 to TRBJ2-3; D gene ambiguous. Germline values: CDR1 SGHNT, CDR2 YENEEA. Trimming removed 5 bases from V and 3 bases from J, with 6 bases in between. CDR3 length: 12 amino acids. CDR3 coding DNA: TGTGCCAGCAGCCCCGATACAGATACGCAGTATTTT. Its translation is CASSPDTDTQYF.

V and J are TRBV5-1 and TRBJ1-1; 8 nucleotides align to TRBD1. The germline gives CDR1 SGHRS, CDR2 YFSETQ. CDR3 size: 14 residues. The V gene end was trimmed by 0 bases and the J gene end by 4 bases; junction bases not matched to a gene: 2. The CDR3 loop is CASSLAGGTTEAFF. CDR3 nucleotide sequence: TGCGCCAGCAGCTTGGCAGGGGGCACCACTGAAGCTTTCTTT. Supplemented by reference TRBV5-1 and TRBJ1-1, the full variable domain reads KAGVTQTPRYLIKTRGQQVTLSCSPISGHRSVSWYQQTPGQGLQFLFEYFSETQRNKGNFPGRFSGRQFSNSRSEMNVSTLELGDSALYLCASSLAGGTTEAFFGQGTRLTVV.

The V call is TRBV28, the J call TRBJ1-2, with a weak D call TRBD1 (5 bases). The CDR3 is 14 residues long. V gave up 8 bases and J gave up 4 bases, with 17 bases separating them. The V gene's germline CDR1 is MDHEN and CDR2 SYDVKM. CDR3 DNA: TGTGCCAGCGGGGGGGTTGGGGCTTTCTATGGCTACACCTTC. Residues: CASGGVGAFYGYTF.

This clone was detected only a few times. The chain links TRBV25-1 to TRBJ1-2; TRBD1 matches 7 bases. The CDR3 sequence is 13 residues long. V dropped 3 bases and J dropped 7; count of bases not matched to a gene: 5. CDR1 MGHDK and CDR2 SYGVNS come from the germline V gene. DNA for the CDR3: TGTGCCAGCAGTGAGCGACAGGGCGGTGGCTACACCTTC. Translation gives CASSERQGGGYTF.

Remarks on this clone: Within the sample, other DNA sequences also encode this same CDR3. This rearrangement joins TRBV5-1 to TRBJ1-4, with TRBD1 identical over 8 bases. V lost 4 bases, J lost 0 bases, and 2 bases stayed unmatched. The length of the CDR3 is 15 residues. Germline V gene sequence: CDR1 SGHRS, CDR2 YFSETQ. CDR3 in DNA: TGCGCCAGCAGCCAGACAGGGGCAACTAATGAAAAACTGTTTTTT. This sequence encodes CASSQTGATNEKLFF.

V gene TRBV5-1 combines with J gene TRBJ2-1, with D hard to call. Germline lookup yields CDR1 SGHRS and CDR2 YFSETQ. This CDR3 comprises 11 residues. V was trimmed by 0 bases and J by 11 bases, leaving 6 bases between them. CDR3 in DNA: TGCGCCAGCAGCTTGGAGGCCCAGCAGTTCTTC. Translating it yields CASSLEAQQFF.

V gene TRBV5-6 combines with J gene TRBJ2-5; 7 nucleotides match TRBD1. The CDR3 spans 17 residues. Germline trimming cut 3 bases from V and 5 bases from J; bases unmatched to any gene: 16. From germline, CDR1 is SGHDT and CDR2 YYEEEE. CDR3: CASSSDREGFNRETQYF. As DNA, the CDR3 is TGTGCCAGCAGCTCTGACAGGGAAGGATTCAATCGGGAGACCCAGTACTTC.